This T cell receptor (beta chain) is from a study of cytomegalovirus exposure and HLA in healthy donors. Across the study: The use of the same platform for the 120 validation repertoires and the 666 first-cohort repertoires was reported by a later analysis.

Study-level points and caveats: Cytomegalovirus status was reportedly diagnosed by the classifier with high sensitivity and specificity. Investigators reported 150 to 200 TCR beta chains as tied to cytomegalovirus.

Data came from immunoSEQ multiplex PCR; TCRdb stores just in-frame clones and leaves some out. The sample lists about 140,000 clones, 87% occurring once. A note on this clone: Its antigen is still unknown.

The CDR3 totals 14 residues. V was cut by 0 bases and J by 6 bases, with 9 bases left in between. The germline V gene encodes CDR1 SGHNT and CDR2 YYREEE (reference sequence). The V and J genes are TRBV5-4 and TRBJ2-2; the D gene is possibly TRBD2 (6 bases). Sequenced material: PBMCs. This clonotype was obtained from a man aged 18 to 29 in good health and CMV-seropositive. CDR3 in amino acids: CASSLGRGSGELFF. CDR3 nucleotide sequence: TGTGCCAGCAGCTTGGGACGGGGGTCCGGGGAGCTGTTTTTT.